One sample yielded the 11 T cell receptor beta chains listed below, sequenced in a study of OX40 agonist ivuxolimab in advanced cancers. TCRdb keeps only in-frame clones here, not all; method: immunoSEQ multiplex PCR. The sample has tens of thousands of clones; roughly three quarters are singletons. Sequencing used CD4+ or CD8+ T cells sorted from blood, obtained in a trial of the OX40 agonist ivuxolimab. These receptors were taken from an adult with an advanced solid tumor such as melanoma, head and neck, liver or kidney cancer.

The chain recombines TRBV6-6 with TRBJ2-3; TRBD2 might be the D (5 bases). The CDR3 has 14 amino acids. Germline loops: CDR1 MNHNY, CDR2 SVGAGI (reference sequence). With 4 bases removed from V and 0 bases from J, the gap between germline ends came to 8 bases. The CDR3 DNA reads TGTGCCAGCAGTTGGAGCGGTAGCACAGATACGCAGTATTTT. It yields the protein CASSWSGSTDTQYF.

As regards this clone: The junction does not match germline at one end; this may be a read error. This chain connects TRBV4-1 to TRBJ2-7; TRBD2 aligns across 8 bases. The CDR3 is 17 amino acids. Germline V gene lookup returns CDR1 MGHRA and CDR2 YSYEKL. For the CDR3, the DNA is TGCGCCAGCAGCCAAGAAGCGGGTAGCGGGGAGTTGCCCCTCGTAAACTTC. Its protein is CASSQEAGSGELPLVNF.

Only a few counts were recorded for this clone. This rearrangement joins TRBV10-2 to TRBJ2-7; tentatively, D is TRBD1 (6 bases). The CDR3 has 13 residues. Trimming took 6 bases from V and 3 from J, leaving 12 bases between them. Per the germline V gene, CDR1 is WSHSY and CDR2 is SAAADI. In nucleotides, the CDR3 is TGCGCCAGCAGACAGGGAGTTCTCTACGAGCAGTACTTC. As protein: CASRQGVLYEQYF.

J is TRBJ1-5 and V is TRBV18; the match to TRBD1 covers 10 bases. CDR3 length: 15 residues. Germline CDR1 is KGHSH and CDR2 is LQKENI. V lost 4 bases and J lost 6; bases outside the gene matches: 6. In DNA, the CDR3 is TGTGCCAGCTCACGGGGGACAGGGGCGACTCAGCCCCAGCATTTT. Translation: CASSRGTGATQPQHF. Complete variable domain (other parts from reference TRBV18 and TRBJ1-5): NAGVMQNPRHLVRRRGQEARLRCSPMKGHSHVYWYRQLPEEGLKFMVYLQKENIIDESGMPKERFSAEFPKEGPSILRIQQVVRGDSAAYFCASSRGTGATQPQHFGDGTRLSIL.

This clone was observed a handful of times. V is TRBV5-1 and J is TRBJ1-5; D is possibly TRBD1 (6 bases). V gave up 0 bases and J gave up 2 bases, with 6 bases separating them. The CDR3 is 14 residues long. Germline V gene sequence: CDR1 SGHRS, CDR2 YFSETQ. The chain's CDR3 is CASSLGTGNQPQHF. The CDR3 DNA reads TGCGCCAGCAGCTTGGGGACAGGCAATCAGCCCCAGCATTTT.

This clone was seen just once. The chain joins TRBV6-5 to TRBJ2-7, with TRBD2 matching 8 bases. CDR1 and CDR2 from the germline V gene are MNHEY and SVGAGI. With V trimmed by 4 bases and J by 2 bases, 7 bases remained unmatched. This CDR3 has 15 residues. The CDR3 is CASSSLDSGAYEQYF. CDR3 DNA sequence: TGTGCCAGCAGTTCCCTAGATAGCGGGGCCTACGAGCAGTACTTC.

Regarding this clone: At one boundary the junction diverges from the germline segment, which might be a read error. Other DNA variants within this sample encode the same CDR3. The chain is built from TRBV23-1 and TRBJ1-2; TRBD1 might be the D (6 bases). TRBV23-1 is recorded as an ORF, its role being uncertain. CDR3 length: 18 amino acids. The CDR3 DNA reads TGCGCCAGTAGTCAATCTGCTGCACAGAGGGGGGATTTCTGCGGCTACACCTTC. As protein: CASSQSAAQRGDFCGYTF.

This clone was counted between two and nine times. V and J are TRBV5-1 and TRBJ2-5; 8 bases map to TRBD2. The CDR3 consists of 17 residues. Per the germline V gene, CDR1 is SGHRS and CDR2 is YFSETQ. After removal of 4 bases from V and 1 base from J, the junction contained 12 bases not matched to a gene. This chain's CDR3 is CASSGGLGNNLQETQYF. CDR3 nucleotides: TGCGCCAGCAGCGGGGGACTAGGGAATAACCTCCAAGAGACCCAGTACTTC.

Here the CDR3 reads CAMGQGGQPQHF. DNA for the CDR3: TGTGCCATGGGACAGGGAGGTCAGCCCCAGCATTTT. This sequence joins TRBV10-3 and TRBJ1-5, with 9 bases identical to TRBD1. V lost 9 bases and J lost 6; bases outside the gene matches: 3. The CDR3 consists of 12 residues. Germline V gives CDR1 ENHRY, CDR2 SYGVKD.

The CDR3 is CASSLALGVTDTQYF. For the CDR3, the DNA is TGTGCCAGCAGCTTGGCCCTGGGGGTCACAGATACGCAGTATTTT. V and J are TRBV5-6 and TRBJ2-3; tentatively, D is TRBD1 or TRBD2 (5 bases each). V was pared by 0 bases and J by 2 bases, with 10 bases between. The germline V gene encodes CDR1 SGHDT and CDR2 YYEEEE. This CDR3 is built from 15 residues.

The genes are TRBV9 and TRBJ1-6; D gene ambiguous. Per germline, CDR1 SGDLS and CDR2 YYNGEE. The CDR3 runs 17 residues. V lost 3 bases, J lost 0 bases, and 13 bases lay in between. Here the CDR3 reads CASSGPDGSSYNSPLHF. In DNA, the CDR3 is TGTGCCAGCAGCGGACCGGACGGAAGCTCCTATAATTCACCCCTCCACTTT.